Listed below are T cell receptor beta chains from one sample, sequenced in a study of PD-1 blockade in classical Hodgkin lymphoma. Data came from immunoSEQ multiplex PCR; TCRdb stores just in-frame clones and leaves some out. The data contain some 5,500 clones, less than 55% of them singletons. Specimen: CD8+ T cells from blood, collected at baseline. The receptors originated from a human donor with classical Hodgkin lymphoma. Both conserved end residues are part of each CDR3. The D gene is left open where the match is weak. Some rows have no size entry. The others give once, few or many, or a class for an expanded clone.

D gene: TRBD1; J gene: TRBJ1-2; clone size: .; V gene: TRBV4-1; CDR3 protein: CASSQDSQGARGYTF; CDR3 DNA: TGCGCCAGCAGCCAAGATTCCCAGGGGGCGAGAGGCTACACCTTC
D gene: .; J gene: TRBJ2-2; clone size: few; V gene: TRBV4-1; CDR3 protein: CASSQNSGGTGELFF; CDR3 DNA: TGCGCCAGCAGCCAAAACAGTGGAGGCACCGGGGAGCTGTTTTTT
D gene: .; J gene: TRBJ2-7; clone size: few; V gene: TRBV6-1; CDR3 protein: CASSVIGVGDGYYEQYF; CDR3 DNA: TGTGCCAGCAGTGTGATAGGAGTCGGGGACGGTTATTACGAGCAGTACTTC
D gene: .; J gene: TRBJ2-6; clone size: few; V gene: TRBV27; CDR3 protein: CASSVHSSGANVLTF; CDR3 DNA: TGTGCCAGCAGTGTCCATAGCTCTGGGGCCAACGTCCTGACTTTC
D gene: .; J gene: TRBJ2-5; clone size: .; V gene: TRBV27; CDR3 protein: CASSPLGLGDQETQYF; CDR3 DNA: TGTGCCAGCAGCCCTCTTGGGTTGGGGGACCAAGAGACCCAGTACTTC
D gene: .; J gene: TRBJ2-7; clone size: medium-sized; V gene: TRBV5-1; CDR3 protein: CASSLKDTYEQYF; CDR3 DNA: TGCGCCAGCAGCTTGAAGGACACCTACGAGCAGTACTTC
D gene: .; J gene: TRBJ1-2; clone size: few; V gene: TRBV29-1; CDR3 protein: CSVARAYGYTF; CDR3 DNA: TGCAGCGTTGCCAGGGCCTATGGCTACACCTTC
D gene: TRBD1; J gene: TRBJ1-2; clone size: .; V gene: TRBV19; CDR3 protein: CASSMGQWINYGYTF; CDR3 DNA: TGTGCCAGTAGTATGGGACAGTGGATTAACTATGGCTACACCTTC
D gene: TRBD2; J gene: TRBJ2-1; clone size: .; V gene: TRBV9; CDR3 protein: CASSVGGLAGVFNEQFF; CDR3 DNA: TGTGCCAGCAGCGTAGGAGGACTAGCGGGAGTATTCAATGAGCAGTTCTTC
D gene: TRBD1; J gene: TRBJ1-1; clone size: few; V gene: TRBV2; CDR3 protein: CASSEWTGGDTEAFF; CDR3 DNA: TGTGCCAGCAGTGAGTGGACAGGGGGAGACACTGAAGCTTTCTTT
D gene: TRBD2; J gene: TRBJ2-7; clone size: few; V gene: TRBV27; CDR3 protein: CASSFLGRAEQYF; CDR3 DNA: TGTGCCAGCAGTTTTCTAGGGAGGGCTGAGCAGTACTTC
D gene: TRBD1; J gene: TRBJ2-2; clone size: large; V gene: TRBV7-3; CDR3 protein: CASSSQGQVATGELFF; CDR3 DNA: TGTGCCAGCAGCTCTCAGGGACAGGTGGCCACCGGGGAGCTGTTTTTT
D gene: TRBD2; J gene: TRBJ2-1; clone size: .; V gene: TRBV7-9; CDR3 protein: CASSLIGLAGGEQFF; CDR3 DNA: TGTGCCAGCAGCTTAATAGGGCTAGCGGGAGGGGAGCAGTTCTTC
D gene: .; J gene: TRBJ2-1; clone size: few; V gene: TRBV9; CDR3 protein: CASSARLGRDEQFF; CDR3 DNA: TGTGCCAGCAGCGCCCGTCTAGGCCGGGATGAGCAGTTCTTC
D gene: .; J gene: TRBJ2-7; clone size: few; V gene: TRBV5-6; CDR3 protein: CASSGGGLVGRSEQYF; CDR3 DNA: TGTGCCAGCAGCGGAGGGGGTCTAGTCGGGCGAAGCGAGCAGTACTTC
D gene: .; J gene: TRBJ1-2; clone size: .; V gene: TRBV19; CDR3 protein: CASSIPRTPLYGYTF; CDR3 DNA: TGTGCCAGTAGTATACCCAGGACACCTTTATATGGCTACACCTTC
D gene: TRBD2; J gene: TRBJ2-1; clone size: .; V gene: TRBV11-2; CDR3 protein: CASSPLAGVGNEQFF; CDR3 DNA: TGTGCCAGCAGCCCCCTAGCGGGAGTAGGCAATGAGCAGTTCTTC